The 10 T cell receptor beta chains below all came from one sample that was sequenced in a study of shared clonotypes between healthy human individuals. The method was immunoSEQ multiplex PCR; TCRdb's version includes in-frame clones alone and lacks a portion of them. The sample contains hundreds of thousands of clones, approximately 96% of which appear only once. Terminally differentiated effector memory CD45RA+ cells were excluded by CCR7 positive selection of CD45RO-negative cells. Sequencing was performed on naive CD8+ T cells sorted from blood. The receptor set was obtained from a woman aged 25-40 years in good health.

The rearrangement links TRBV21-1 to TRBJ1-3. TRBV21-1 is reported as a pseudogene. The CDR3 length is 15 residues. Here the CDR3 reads CASEGKPHSGNTIYF. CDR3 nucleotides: TGTGCCAGTGAGGGGAAGCCTCACTCTGGAAACACCATATATTTT.

CDR3 in amino acids: CASSSASGWIYEQYF. DNA for the CDR3: TGCGCCAGCAGCTCGGCTAGCGGGTGGATTTACGAGCAGTACTTC. The V gene is TRBV5-1, the J gene TRBJ2-7, with 8 bases fitting TRBD2. The CDR3 length is 15 residues. V gave up 3 bases and J gave up 4 bases; unmatched junction bases: 9. CDR1 is SGHRS, CDR2 YFSETQ, per germline. Variable domain in full (rest from reference TRBV5-1 and TRBJ2-7): KAGVTQTPRYLIKTRGQQVTLSCSPISGHRSVSWYQQTPGQGLQFLFEYFSETQRNKGNFPGRFSGRQFSNSRSEMNVSTLELGDSALYLCASSSASGWIYEQYFGPGTRLTVT.

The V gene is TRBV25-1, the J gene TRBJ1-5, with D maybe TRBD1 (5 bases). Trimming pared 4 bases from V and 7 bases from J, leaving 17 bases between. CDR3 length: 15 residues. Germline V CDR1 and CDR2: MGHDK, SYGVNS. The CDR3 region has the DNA TGTGCCAGCAGTGTAAGGGGTTGGGGGGGGCAGCCCCAGCATTTT. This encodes CASSVRGWGGQPQHF.

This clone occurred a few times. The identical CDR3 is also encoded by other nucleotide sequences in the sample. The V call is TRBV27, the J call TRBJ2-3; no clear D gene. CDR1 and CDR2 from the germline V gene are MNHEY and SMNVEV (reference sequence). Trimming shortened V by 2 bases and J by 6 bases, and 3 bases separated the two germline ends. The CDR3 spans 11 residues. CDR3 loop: CASSLGDTQYF. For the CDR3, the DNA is TGTGCCAGCAGTTTAGGGGATACGCAGTATTTT.

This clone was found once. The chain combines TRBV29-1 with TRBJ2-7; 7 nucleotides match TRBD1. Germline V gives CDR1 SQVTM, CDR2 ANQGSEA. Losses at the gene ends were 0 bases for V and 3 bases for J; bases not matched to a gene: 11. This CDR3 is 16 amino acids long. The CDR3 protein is CSVEDQQGSPGYEQYF. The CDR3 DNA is TGCAGCGTTGAAGATCAACAGGGGTCCCCTGGCTACGAGCAGTACTTC.

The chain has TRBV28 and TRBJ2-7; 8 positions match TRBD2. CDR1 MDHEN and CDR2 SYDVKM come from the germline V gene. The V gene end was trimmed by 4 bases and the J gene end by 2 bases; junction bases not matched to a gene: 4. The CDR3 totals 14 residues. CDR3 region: CASSWTSTTYEQYF. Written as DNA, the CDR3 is TGTGCCAGCAGTTGGACTAGCACAACCTACGAGCAGTACTTC.

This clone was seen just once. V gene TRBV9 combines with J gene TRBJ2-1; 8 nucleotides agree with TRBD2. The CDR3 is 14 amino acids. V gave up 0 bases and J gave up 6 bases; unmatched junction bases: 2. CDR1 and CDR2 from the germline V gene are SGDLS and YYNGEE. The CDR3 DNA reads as TGTGCCAGCAGCGTAGGGACTAGCCCCAATGAGCAGTTCTTC. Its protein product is CASSVGTSPNEQFF. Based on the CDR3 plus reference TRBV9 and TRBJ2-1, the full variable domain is DSGVTQTPKHLITATGQRVTLRCSPRSGDLSVYWYQQSLDQGLQFLIQYYNGEERAKGNILERFSAQQFPDLHSELNLSSLELGDSALYFCASSVGTSPNEQFFGPGTRLTVL.

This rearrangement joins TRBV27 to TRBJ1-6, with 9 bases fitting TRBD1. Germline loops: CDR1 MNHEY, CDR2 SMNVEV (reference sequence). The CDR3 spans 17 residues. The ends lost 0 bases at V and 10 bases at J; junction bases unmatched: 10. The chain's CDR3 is CASSLSHPGQGSSPLHF. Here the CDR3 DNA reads TGTGCCAGCAGTTTATCCCATCCGGGACAGGGAAGCTCACCCCTCCACTTT.

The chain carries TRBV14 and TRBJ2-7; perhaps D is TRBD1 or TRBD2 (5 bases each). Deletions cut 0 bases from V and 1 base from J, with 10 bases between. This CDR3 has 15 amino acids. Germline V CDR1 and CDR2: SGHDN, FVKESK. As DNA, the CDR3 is TGTGCCAGCAGCCAAGATAGGGACCCTTCCTACGAGCAGTACTTC. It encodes CASSQDRDPSYEQYF.

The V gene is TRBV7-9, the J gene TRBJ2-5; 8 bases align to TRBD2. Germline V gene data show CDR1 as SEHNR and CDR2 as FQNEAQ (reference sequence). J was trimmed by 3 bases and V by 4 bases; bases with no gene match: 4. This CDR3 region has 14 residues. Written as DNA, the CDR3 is TGTGCCAGCAGCTCCGGACTAGCAAAAGAGACCCAGTACTTC. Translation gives CASSSGLAKETQYF. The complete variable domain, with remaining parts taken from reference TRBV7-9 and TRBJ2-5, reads DTGVSQNPRHKITKRGQNVTFRCDPISEHNRLYWYRQTLGQGPEFLTYFQNEAQLEKSRLLSDRFSAERPKGSFSTLEIQRTEQGDSAMYLCASSSGLAKETQYFGPGTRLLVL.